Listed below are T cell receptor beta chains from one sample, sequenced in a study of blood T cell repertoires in COVID-19. Clones were read by immunoSEQ multiplex PCR, and TCRdb kept only the in-frame ones, dropping some. The sample yields 100,000 to 150,000 clones, 75% to 90% seen once. Input material: peripheral blood. The source is a man aged 50-60 years with active COVID-19. Each CDR3 is given with its conserved first and last residue. Fields, in order: D gene, J gene, clone size, V gene, CDR3 DNA, CDR3 protein. The D gene is left open where the match is weak. The size of a clone is reported for some rows only, either as once, few or many, or as a class for expanded clones.

D gene: TRBD2
J gene: TRBJ2-5
clone size: few
V gene: TRBV7-3
CDR3 DNA: TGTGCCAGCAGCCCCCAAGCGGGGGGATTGGAGACCCAGTACTTC
CDR3 protein: CASSPQAGGLETQYF

D gene: -
J gene: TRBJ2-5
clone size: -
V gene: TRBV18
CDR3 DNA: TGTGCCAGCTCACCGCCACTGGAGACCCAGTACTTC
CDR3 protein: CASSPPLETQYF

D gene: -
J gene: TRBJ2-2
clone size: -
V gene: TRBV5-1
CDR3 DNA: TGCGCCAGCGGAGAAGGCTCGCTAAACTCCTTTTCCGGGGAGCTGTTTTTT
CDR3 protein: CASGEGSLNSFSGELFF

D gene: TRBD1
J gene: TRBJ1-5
clone size: -
V gene: TRBV4-3
CDR3 DNA: TGCGCCAGCAGCCAAGGGGCCGGGACAGCTAGCAATCAGCCCCAGCATTTT
CDR3 protein: CASSQGAGTASNQPQHF

D gene: TRBD1
J gene: TRBJ1-6
clone size: -
V gene: TRBV18
CDR3 DNA: TGTGCCAGCTCACCCCAAGGGACAGATAATTCACCCCTCCACTTT
CDR3 protein: CASSPQGTDNSPLHF

D gene: TRBD1
J gene: TRBJ1-6
clone size: -
V gene: TRBV9
CDR3 DNA: TGTGCCAGCAGCCCCGACAGGGGTTATTCACCCCTCCACTTT
CDR3 protein: CASSPDRGYSPLHF

D gene: TRBD1
J gene: TRBJ2-7
clone size: -
V gene: TRBV5-1
CDR3 DNA: TGCGCCAGCAGCTGGGACAGGGGTCGAGCCGAGCAGTACTTC
CDR3 protein: CASSWDRGRAEQYF

D gene: TRBD2
J gene: TRBJ2-7
clone size: few
V gene: TRBV5-8
CDR3 DNA: TGTGCCAGCAGCCCCGGGACTAGGGGCTACGAGCAGTACTTC
CDR3 protein: CASSPGTRGYEQYF

D gene: TRBD1
J gene: TRBJ2-7
clone size: -
V gene: TRBV6-5
CDR3 DNA: TGTGCCAGCGGATACAGGGGCTCCTACGAGCAGTACTTC
CDR3 protein: CASGYRGSYEQYF

D gene: -
J gene: TRBJ1-2
clone size: -
V gene: TRBV28
CDR3 DNA: TGTGCCAGCAGATCCGGGACATACGGCTACACCTTC
CDR3 protein: CASRSGTYGYTF

D gene: -
J gene: TRBJ2-7
clone size: once
V gene: TRBV11-2
CDR3 DNA: TGTGCCAGCAGCTTAGTTCCTACCTACGAGCAGTACTTC
CDR3 protein: CASSLVPTYEQYF

D gene: TRBD1
J gene: TRBJ2-4
clone size: -
V gene: TRBV2
CDR3 DNA: TGTGCCAGCCTTGGTGTCTGGGACAGAGCCAAAAACATTCAGTACTTC
CDR3 protein: CASLGVWDRAKNIQYF

D gene: -
J gene: TRBJ2-2
clone size: few
V gene: TRBV7-3
CDR3 DNA: TGTGCCAGCAGCTTAACGGCGGGCTCCGGGGAGCTGTTTTTT
CDR3 protein: CASSLTAGSGELFF

D gene: -
J gene: TRBJ2-1
clone size: -
V gene: TRBV11-2
CDR3 DNA: TGTGCCAGCAGCTTAGGTCCCCTCCGGGGGGCCCTTACCTACAATGAGCAGTTCTTC
CDR3 protein: CASSLGPLRGALTYNEQFF

D gene: TRBD2
J gene: TRBJ2-5
clone size: -
V gene: TRBV4-1
CDR3 DNA: TGCGCCAGCAGCCAAGGACTAGCGGGGGGCGAGACCCAGTACTTC
CDR3 protein: CASSQGLAGGETQYF

D gene: -
J gene: TRBJ2-5
clone size: -
V gene: TRBV10-1
CDR3 DNA: TGCGCCAGCACCGAGGATGAGGGGGGGCAAGAGACCCAGTACTTC
CDR3 protein: CASTEDEGGQETQYF

D gene: -
J gene: TRBJ2-2
clone size: -
V gene: TRBV2
CDR3 DNA: TGTGCCAGCAACGGGGCGGGGCTTGGCCTTTCGAACACCGGGGAGCTGTTTTTT
CDR3 protein: CASNGAGLGLSNTGELFF

D gene: -
J gene: TRBJ2-3
clone size: once
V gene: TRBV6-6
CDR3 DNA: TGTGCCAGCAGTTACACCGGTCAGGGAGGTGCAGATACGCAGTATTTT
CDR3 protein: CASSYTGQGGADTQYF

D gene: -
J gene: TRBJ1-2
clone size: -
V gene: TRBV5-5
CDR3 DNA: TGTGCCAGCAGCGACGGACAGAGGAACTATGGCTACACCTTC
CDR3 protein: CASSDGQRNYGYTF

D gene: -
J gene: TRBJ2-3
clone size: -
V gene: TRBV19
CDR3 DNA: TGTGCCAGTAGGAGGGGTCAGGGGACAGATACGCAGTATTTT
CDR3 protein: CASRRGQGTDTQYF

D gene: TRBD1
J gene: TRBJ2-3
clone size: -
V gene: TRBV5-4
CDR3 DNA: TGTGCCAGCAGCTTAAAGACAGGGTTTACAGATACGCAGTATTTT
CDR3 protein: CASSLKTGFTDTQYF

D gene: -
J gene: TRBJ1-5
clone size: -
V gene: TRBV4-1
CDR3 DNA: TGCGCCAGCAGCCAAGACCCACAGGGCCTCTATCAGCCCCAGCATTTT
CDR3 protein: CASSQDPQGLYQPQHF

D gene: TRBD1
J gene: TRBJ1-2
clone size: -
V gene: TRBV6-6
CDR3 DNA: TGTGCCAGCAGTTACACTAGACAGGGTGGGGATAGGGGCTACACCTTC
CDR3 protein: CASSYTRQGGDRGYTF

D gene: TRBD1
J gene: TRBJ2-3
clone size: -
V gene: TRBV6-5
CDR3 DNA: TGTGCCAGCAGGAAGGGGGCTCCAGATACGCAGTATTTT
CDR3 protein: CASRKGAPDTQYF

D gene: -
J gene: TRBJ2-7
clone size: -
V gene: TRBV18
CDR3 DNA: TGTGCCAGCTCACGCATTTCAGGGCCCGAGCAGTACTTC
CDR3 protein: CASSRISGPEQYF

D gene: TRBD1
J gene: TRBJ1-1
clone size: once
V gene: TRBV2
CDR3 DNA: TGTGCCAGCAGTGTAGCTCAGGGGGCACTGAACACTGAAGCTTTCTTT
CDR3 protein: CASSVAQGALNTEAFF

D gene: TRBD2
J gene: TRBJ2-1
clone size: -
V gene: TRBV27
CDR3 DNA: TGTGCCAGCAGTCGAAATAGCGGGGGGGCCTTGGAGCAGTTCTTC
CDR3 protein: CASSRNSGGALEQFF

D gene: -
J gene: TRBJ2-2
clone size: -
V gene: TRBV6-5
CDR3 DNA: TGTGCCACTCACAGGAGGGGCAGGGTCACCGGGGAGCTGTTTTTT
CDR3 protein: CATHRRGRVTGELFF

D gene: -
J gene: TRBJ1-1
clone size: -
V gene: TRBV5-6
CDR3 DNA: TGTGCTTGCGAGGGTACCGGCACTGAAGCTTTCTTT
CDR3 protein: CACEGTGTEAFF

D gene: -
J gene: TRBJ1-5
clone size: -
V gene: TRBV12-3/TRBV12-4
CDR3 DNA: TGTGCCAGCAGCTATCGGAGCAATCAGCCCCAGCATTTT
CDR3 protein: CASSYRSNQPQHF

D gene: TRBD1
J gene: TRBJ1-2
clone size: many
V gene: TRBV2
CDR3 DNA: TGTGCCAGCAGTGCCGGGACAGGGGGCTCAGGCTACACCTTC
CDR3 protein: CASSAGTGGSGYTF

D gene: TRBD1
J gene: TRBJ1-1
clone size: -
V gene: TRBV28
CDR3 DNA: TGTGCCAGCAGCACCGACCGGGACAGGGGGAACACTGAAGCTTTCTTT
CDR3 protein: CASSTDRDRGNTEAFF

D gene: -
J gene: TRBJ2-7
clone size: -
V gene: TRBV12-5
CDR3 DNA: TGTGCTAGTGGTACTGGGAGAGACACCTACGAGCAGTACTTC
CDR3 protein: CASGTGRDTYEQYF

D gene: -
J gene: TRBJ2-7
clone size: -
V gene: TRBV4-1
CDR3 DNA: TGCGCCAGCAGCCAACCCACGGGGAACGTCTTATCCTACGAGCAGTACTTC
CDR3 protein: CASSQPTGNVLSYEQYF

D gene: TRBD1
J gene: TRBJ2-7
clone size: -
V gene: TRBV12-5
CDR3 DNA: TGTGCTAGTGGTTTGGTACGGGGACAGGCCCCCTACGAGCAGTACTTC
CDR3 protein: CASGLVRGQAPYEQYF

D gene: -
J gene: TRBJ2-3
clone size: -
V gene: TRBV21-1
CDR3 DNA: TGTGCCAGCAGCAAAGCCCCCCCTGGGAAGCGGGGGGCCACAGATACGCAGTATTTT
CDR3 protein: CASSKAPPGKRGATDTQYF

D gene: -
J gene: TRBJ1-1
clone size: -
V gene: TRBV12-3/TRBV12-4
CDR3 DNA: TGTGCCAGCAGCTTTATGGGGGGAGCTTTCTTT
CDR3 protein: CASSFMGGAFF

D gene: TRBD1
J gene: TRBJ1-1
clone size: -
V gene: TRBV6-2/TRBV6-3
CDR3 DNA: TGTGCCAGCAGTTTAAGGCAGACCGGGTGGCGACAGGGGGACACTGAAGCTTTCTTT
CDR3 protein: CASSLRQTGWRQGDTEAFF

D gene: -
J gene: TRBJ1-6
clone size: -
V gene: TRBV6-5
CDR3 DNA: TGTGCCAGCCGGGGGGGACGTTGGGATTCACCCCTCCACTTT
CDR3 protein: CASRGGRWDSPLHF

D gene: TRBD2
J gene: TRBJ2-3
clone size: once
V gene: TRBV5-4
CDR3 DNA: TGTGCCAGCAGCTCAGGACTAGCGGGGGGCACAGATACGCAGTATTTT
CDR3 protein: CASSSGLAGGTDTQYF

D gene: TRBD1
J gene: TRBJ1-1
clone size: -
V gene: TRBV5-1
CDR3 DNA: TGCGCCAGCAGCGGAAGGACAGGAGATAACACTGAAGCTTTCTTT
CDR3 protein: CASSGRTGDNTEAFF